This T cell receptor (beta chain) was profiled in a study of response to subunit inactivated influenza vaccine. TCRdb reprocessed the RT-PCR reads with MiXCR, giving one entry per CDR3 protein. The data hold roughly 700,000 distinct CDR3 sequences, with around 14% observed a single time. This clonotype was observed a handful of times. The antigen remains undetermined. Between the trimmed V and J ends, which lost 0 bases and 7 bases, there was a span of 9 bases. CDR1 and CDR2 (germline): KGHDR, SFDVKD. This CDR3 has 14 amino acids. Study-level points and caveats: Each seasonal flu vaccination may recruit only limited new T cells, authors suggested.

The TCR originated in a man aged 50 or older who received an inactivated influenza vaccine. This chain connects TRBV24-1 to TRBJ2-1, with TRBD2 as a possible D gene (7 bases). Sequenced here: PBMCs from blood, sampled less than 15 days before vaccination. CDR3 region: CATSDLAGANEQFF. In nucleotides, the CDR3 is TGTGCCACCAGTGATTTGGCGGGGGCTAATGAGCAGTTCTTC.